Presented here are 25 T cell receptor beta chains from one specimen sequenced in a study of beta chain features in type 1 diabetes. The authors reverse transcribed all of the isolated RNA, so sequencing captured expressed TCRB transcripts. Only in-frame clones appear in the TCRdb table, and some are missing; sequencing was by immunoSEQ multiplex PCR. The sample holds around 45,000 clones, around 45% seen once. Study-wide results and limits: Type 1 diabetes patients showed a moderate but significant shortening of TCRB CDR3s in all four CD4+ subsets.

Which antigens these TCRs recognize remains unknown. What was sequenced was stem cell memory CD4+ T cells from blood. These receptors originate from a man aged 25-45 years with type 1 diabetes.

This clone appeared a few times. V is TRBV5-1 and J is TRBJ1-2; no firm D call. CDR3 length: 13 amino acids. CDR1 is SGHRS, CDR2 YFSETQ, per germline. V lost 0 bases and J lost 6, with 9 bases in between. In nucleotides, the CDR3 is TGCGCCAGCAGCTTGGATGCGGAGCATGGCTACACCTTC. Translating gives CASSLDAEHGYTF.

The chain combines TRBV7-2 with TRBJ2-7, with D hard to call. V was cut by 6 bases and J by 0 bases, with 12 bases left in between. There are 14 residues in the CDR3. Germline CDR1 reads SGHTA; CDR2 reads FQGNSA. CDR3 nucleotides: TGTGCCAGCAGACCTAGTCTGAGCTCCTACGAGCAGTACTTC. It is translated as CASRPSLSSYEQYF. The whole variable domain, filled in from reference TRBV7-2 and TRBJ2-7, reads GAGVSQSPSNKVTEKGKDVELRCDPISGHTALYWYRQSLGQGLEFLIYFQGNSAPDKSGLPSDRFSAERTGGSVSTLTIQRTQQEDSAVYLCASRPSLSSYEQYFGPGTRLTVT.

This clone was found a few times. The genes are TRBV5-8 and TRBJ2-3; a possible D gene is TRBD1 (5 bases). CDR3 length: 15 amino acids. The germline V gene has CDR1 SGHTS and CDR2 YDEGEE. V lost 3 bases and J lost 1, with 12 bases in between. The CDR3 loop reads CASSSPRDRTDTQYF. CDR3 sequence (DNA): TGTGCCAGCAGCTCGCCCAGGGATCGCACAGATACGCAGTATTTT. Looking up the rest from reference TRBV5-8 and TRBJ2-3 gives the full variable domain: EAGVTQSPTHLIKTRGQQATLRCSPISGHTSVYWYQQALGLGLQFLLWYDEGEERNRGNFPPRFSGRQFPNYSSELNVNALELEDSALYLCASSSPRDRTDTQYFGPGTRLTVL.

The J gene is TRBJ2-4, the V gene TRBV27; 8 bases line up with TRBD1. J gave up 1 base and V 6 bases, and 2 bases lay outside the gene matches. The germline V gene encodes CDR1 MNHEY and CDR2 SMNVEV (reference sequence). The CDR3 consists of 14 residues. CDR3 nucleotides: TGTGCCAGCAGCCGACAGGGGGCCAAAAACATTCAGTACTTC. It codes for CASSRQGAKNIQYF.

The chain couples TRBV5-1 to TRBJ2-3, with 11 bases fitting TRBD2. The CDR3 is made up of 16 amino acids. Germline-derived CDR1 and CDR2 are SGHRS and YFSETQ. V was pared by 5 bases and J by 2 bases, with 7 bases of the junction left unmatched. The CDR3 sequence: CASSLPTSGITDTQYF. The CDR3 nucleotides are TGCGCCAGCAGTCTTCCGACTAGCGGGATCACAGATACGCAGTATTTT. Filled out from reference TRBV5-1 and TRBJ2-3, the complete variable domain reads KAGVTQTPRYLIKTRGQQVTLSCSPISGHRSVSWYQQTPGQGLQFLFEYFSETQRNKGNFPGRFSGRQFSNSRSEMNVSTLELGDSALYLCASSLPTSGITDTQYFGPGTRLTVL.

This clone was recorded a few times. The J gene is TRBJ2-3, the V gene TRBV4-2; 8 bases fit TRBD2. Germline CDR1 reads LGHNA; CDR2 reads YNFKEQ. The CDR3 runs 15 residues. The V gene end was trimmed by 0 bases and the J gene end by 1 base; junction bases not matched to a gene: 0. The CDR3 region is CASSQEREGTDTQYF. Written as DNA, the CDR3 is TGTGCCAGCAGCCAAGAGCGGGAGGGCACAGATACGCAGTATTTT.

This chain joins TRBV9 and TRBJ2-3; D gene uncertain. CDR3 length equals 13 residues. The V gene lost 2 bases and the J gene lost 4 bases, with 8 bases spanning the gap. CDR1 SGDLS and CDR2 YYNGEE come from the germline V gene. This CDR3 is CASSVYSSDTQYF. In nucleotides, the CDR3 is TGTGCCAGCAGCGTGTATTCCTCAGATACGCAGTATTTT.

This clone turned up a few times. The V gene is TRBV27, the J gene TRBJ2-1; no reliable D call. Germline V gene sequence: CDR1 MNHEY, CDR2 SMNVEV (reference sequence). Trimming pared 2 bases from V and 1 base from J, leaving 6 bases between. The CDR3 has 14 amino acids. The chain's CDR3 is CASSLSASYNEQFF. DNA for the CDR3: TGTGCCAGCAGTTTAAGCGCTTCCTACAATGAGCAGTTCTTC.

V usage is TRBV5-6 and J usage is TRBJ2-5; 7 positions match TRBD1. The CDR3 is 15 residues long. The trim removed 1 base at V and 5 bases at J, leaving 8 bases unmatched. Germline assignment: CDR1 SGHDT and CDR2 YYEEEE. In DNA form, the CDR3 reads TGTGCCAGCAGCTTGACAAAGACAGGGTGGGAGACCCAGTACTTC. It is translated as CASSLTKTGWETQYF.

The chain carries TRBV6-1 and TRBJ2-7; a weak D match, TRBD1 (5 bases). The CDR3 has 13 amino acids. The V and J ends lost 6 bases and 1 base respectively, with 10 bases between them. CDR1 is MNHNS and CDR2 is SASEGT in the germline V gene. The CDR3 DNA reads TGTGCCAGCAGGCAGGGAAGGTCCTACGAGCAGTACTTC. Translating it yields CASRQGRSYEQYF.

The rearrangement joins TRBV18 to TRBJ2-3; tentative D call: TRBD2 (5 bases). The germline V and J ends were trimmed by 1 base and 0 bases, with 14 bases remaining between them. This CDR3 spans 17 amino acids. Looked up from germline, CDR1 is KGHSH and CDR2 is LQKENI. CDR3 in amino acids: CASSPLGPSRSTDTQYF. The CDR3 region has the DNA TGTGCCAGCTCACCACTCGGCCCTAGCAGAAGCACAGATACGCAGTATTTT.

The chain combines TRBV4-2 with TRBJ2-1; TRBD1 is a possible D gene (5 bases). This CDR3 comprises 18 residues. The germline V and J ends were trimmed by 1 base and 0 bases, with 16 bases remaining between them. Germline V lookup: CDR1 LGHNA, CDR2 YNFKEQ. CDR3 in DNA: TGTGCCAGCAGCCAAGGGGGCACGACTGGTAGCTCCTACAATGAGCAGTTCTTC. This encodes CASSQGGTTGSSYNEQFF.

The V gene is TRBV1, the J gene TRBJ2-5; the table names TRBD2, a call not compared with the DNA. TRBV1 is recorded as a pseudogene. The CDR3 is made up of 16 amino acids. CDR3 coding DNA: TGCACCAGCAGCCCTATTGGCGGGAGGGCCGGGGAGACCCAGTACTTC. It is translated as CTSSPIGGRAGETQYF.

This chain joins TRBV6-1 and TRBJ1-2; TRBD1 agrees at 9 bases. This CDR3 comprises 15 residues. The germline V gene has CDR1 MNHNS and CDR2 SASEGT. The junction had 9 bases not matched to a gene; V was cut back by 2 bases and J by 8 bases. The CDR3 DNA follows: TGTGCCAGCAGTGAATCGGGACAGGGTTCGTTCGGCTACACCTTC. Protein sequence: CASSESGQGSFGYTF.

This clone was seen only a few times. The gene calls are TRBV27 and TRBJ2-3; 9 bases fit TRBD2. Germline V gene sequence: CDR1 MNHEY, CDR2 SMNVEV (reference sequence). The CDR3 runs to 16 residues. Trimming cost V 4 bases and J 4 bases; bases outside gene matches: 9. CDR3 loop: CASSYLTSGFADTQYF. The CDR3 nucleotides are TGTGCCAGCAGTTACTTGACTAGCGGTTTCGCAGATACGCAGTATTTT.

The chain couples TRBV5-1 to TRBJ2-4; TRBD2 matches at 11 bases. V gave up 0 bases and J gave up 6 bases; unmatched junction bases: 5. This CDR3 is 16 amino acids long. Germline CDR1 SGHRS, CDR2 YFSETQ. The CDR3 DNA sequence: TGCGCCAGCAGCTTGGTAGCGGGAGGGCCGATAAACATTCAGTACTTC. The encoded protein is CASSLVAGGPINIQYF.

This sequence joins TRBV20-1 and TRBJ2-1; unclear D gene. The ends were cut back, 4 bases at V and 2 bases at J, with 3 bases in the middle. CDR3 length equals 11 residues. The germline V gene has CDR1 DFQATT and CDR2 SNEGSKA (reference sequence). CDR3 amino acids: CSAITYNEQFF. The CDR3 DNA reads TGCAGTGCTATTACCTACAATGAGCAGTTCTTC.

The chain links TRBV11-2 to TRBJ2-1; 11 bases align to TRBD2. CDR1 SGHAT and CDR2 FQNNGV come from the germline V gene. V lost 6 bases to trimming and J lost 6 bases; unmatched junction nucleotides: 13. The CDR3 runs to 17 residues. The CDR3 here is CASSPGPGLAGFNEQFF. The CDR3 coding sequence is TGTGCCAGCAGTCCAGGGCCAGGACTAGCGGGTTTCAATGAGCAGTTCTTC.

J is TRBJ2-7 and V is TRBV19; 10 bases align to TRBD2. V gave up 3 bases and J gave up 2 bases; unmatched junction bases: 4. Germline V CDR1 and CDR2: LNHDA, SQIVND (reference sequence). CDR3 length equals 15 residues. This chain's CDR3 is CASSIPGLATYEQYF. CDR3 DNA sequence: TGTGCCAGTAGTATCCCGGGACTAGCGACCTACGAGCAGTACTTC. The full variable domain, rest sourced from reference TRBV19 and TRBJ2-7, is DGGITQSPKYLFRKEGQNVTLSCEQNLNHDAMYWYRQDPGQGLRLIYYSQIVNDFQKGDIAEGYSVSREKKESFPLTVTSAQKNPTAFYLCASSIPGLATYEQYFGPGTRLTVT.

J is TRBJ1-5 and V is TRBV5-6; the D is unclear. The CDR3 spans 12 residues. Germline CDR1 is SGHDT and CDR2 is YYEEEE. V shed 5 bases and J shed 9 bases, with 12 bases lying between them. This CDR3 is CASSFLSGPQHF. In DNA, the CDR3 is TGTGCCAGCAGTTTCCTTAGTGGGCCCCAGCATTTT.

This clone was picked up a small number of times. The rearrangement uses TRBV5-1 and TRBJ2-1; 12 positions agree with TRBD2. V gave up 0 bases and J gave up 6 bases; unmatched junction bases: 7. CDR3 length equals 17 residues. CDR1 is SGHRS and CDR2 is YFSETQ in the germline V gene. CDR3 sequence: CASSLGFGLAGFNEQFF. CDR3 DNA: TGCGCCAGCAGCTTGGGGTTCGGACTAGCGGGATTCAATGAGCAGTTCTTC. Filled out from reference TRBV5-1 and TRBJ2-1, the complete variable domain reads KAGVTQTPRYLIKTRGQQVTLSCSPISGHRSVSWYQQTPGQGLQFLFEYFSETQRNKGNFPGRFSGRQFSNSRSEMNVSTLELGDSALYLCASSLGFGLAGFNEQFFGPGTRLTVL.

In this sample, this clone turned up a few times. CDR3 amino acids: CASSVGLAGGGSYNEQFF. CDR3 coding DNA: TGTGCCAGCAGCGTAGGGCTAGCGGGAGGGGGGTCCTACAATGAGCAGTTCTTC. This chain uses TRBV9 with TRBJ2-1; 12 bases match TRBD2. Germline-derived CDR1 and CDR2 are SGDLS and YYNGEE. CDR3 size: 18 residues. J lost 1 base, V lost 0 bases, and 5 bases had no gene match.

The chain carries TRBV2 and TRBJ1-2; D is perhaps TRBD1 (5 bases). CDR1 and CDR2 (germline): SNHLY, FYNNEI. The V end was cut by 5 bases, the J end by 3 bases, with 10 bases between. This CDR3 is built from 13 residues. CDR3 region: CASSPGPYYGYTF. CDR3 nucleotides: TGTGCCAGCAGTCCAGGGCCGTACTATGGCTACACCTTC.

The J gene is TRBJ1-2, the V gene TRBV27; no reliable D call. The V end lost 8 bases, the J end lost 0 bases, and 13 bases lay between the germline ends. The CDR3 extends over 14 amino acids. Germline values: CDR1 MNHEY, CDR2 SMNVEV (reference sequence). This CDR3 reads CASGRIPSNYGYTF. The DNA for the CDR3 is TGTGCCAGCGGCCGTATTCCGTCTAACTATGGCTACACCTTC.

This clone was seen a few times. The rearrangement links TRBV5-5 to TRBJ2-2, with no clear D. Germline values: CDR1 SGHKS, CDR2 YYEKEE (reference sequence). Trimming left V 1 base short and J 6 bases short, with 7 bases between. CDR3 length: 13 residues. CDR3 nucleotides: TGTGCCAGCAGCTTGTCCACGGCCGGGGAGCTGTTTTTT. This gives the protein CASSLSTAGELFF.